These T cell receptor beta chains were read from a single sample in a study of T-cell reconstitution after alpha-beta-depleted transplantation in children. Each CDR3 protein gets one entry after TCRdb re-called the PCR reads with MiXCR. This table has about 3,700 distinct CDR3 sequences, 24% appearing once. The sample here was PBMCs, mostly from graft donor cells, taken 60 days after TCRalphabeta/CD19-depleted stem cell transplant. The receptors were gathered from a boy younger than two who had a stem cell transplant for acute myeloid leukemia, so the T cells may come from the graft donor. CDR3s include the opening cysteine and the closing phenylalanine or tryptophan. D genes are given only for firm matches. Clone size is given for some rows only: seen once, a few or many times, or a class if the clone is expanded.

TRBJ1-6 NA TRBV5-1 NA CASSLWQGGSSPLHF TGCGCCAGCAGCTTGTGGCAGGGAGGCAGTTCACCCCTCCACTTT
TRBJ2-7 NA TRBV11-2 NA CASSLSSYYEQYF TGTGCCAGCAGCTTATCTAGCTACTACGAGCAGTACTTC
TRBJ2-1 NA TRBV15 few CVLLGDNEQFF TGTGTTCTCTTGGGGGACAATGAGCAGTTCTTC
TRBJ2-3 TRBD1 TRBV24-1 few CATSDLGTGGTDTQYF TGTGCCACCAGTGATTTGGGGACAGGGGGCACAGATACGCAGTATTTT
TRBJ2-1 NA TRBV18 NA CASSPGQYNEQFF TGTGCCAGCTCACCTGGACAGTACAATGAGCAGTTCTTC
TRBJ2-5 NA TRBV4-3 many CASSQDLGTGWETQYF TGCGCCAGCAGCCAAGATCTCGGAACAGGGTGGGAGACCCAGTACTTC
TRBJ1-1 TRBD1 TRBV7-9 many CASSFPGGRGTEAFF TGTGCCAGCAGCTTCCCAGGGGGCCGGGGGACTGAAGCTTTCTTT
TRBJ2-1 TRBD2 TRBV4-3 many CWRSQDELAASYNEQFF TGCTGGCGCAGCCAAGATGAACTAGCGGCCTCCTACAATGAGCAGTTCTTC
TRBJ2-3 TRBD2 TRBV7-9 many CASSPSLGKRGRTDTQYF TGTGCCAGCAGCCCAAGCCTCGGGAAGCGGGGGCGCACAGATACGCAGTATTTT
TRBJ1-4 TRBD1 TRBV5-8 many CASGEGRGIRKLFF TGTGCCAGCGGGGAGGGCAGGGGGATTCGGAAACTGTTTTTT
TRBJ1-3 NA TRBV7-9 many CASSLGISSGNTIYF TGTGCCAGCAGCTTAGGCATCAGCTCTGGAAACACCATATATTTT
TRBJ1-5 TRBD1 TRBV15 many CATSSDRGELNQPQHF TGTGCCACCAGCAGCGACAGGGGGGAACTCAATCAGCCCCAGCATTTT
TRBJ2-3 NA TRBV18 medium-sized CASSRLDYLINTQYF TGTGCCAGCTCACGATTGGACTATCTTATTAATACGCAGTATTTT
TRBJ2-5 NA TRBV20-1 medium-sized CSAINKETQYF TGCAGTGCTATTAATAAAGAGACCCAGTACTTC
TRBJ1-1 NA TRBV6-5 many CASSYWGTMNTEAFF TGTGCCAGCAGTTACTGGGGGACGATGAACACTGAAGCTTTCTTT
TRBJ1-1 NA TRBV6-5 many CASSYSISRQSLNTEAFF TGTGCCAGCAGTTACTCGATTTCACGGCAGTCCTTGAACACTGAAGCTTTCTTT
TRBJ2-3 NA TRBV29-1 NA CSSLGQGGPDTQYF TGCAGCTCCTTGGGGCAGGGCGGACCAGATACGCAGTATTTT
TRBJ2-1 NA TRBV5-6 large CASSLPGGLRSQQFF TGTGCCAGCAGCTTGCCCGGGGGCCTTAGGTCGCAGCAGTTCTTC
TRBJ2-3 TRBD2 TRBV24-1 NA CATSEAGGLDTQYF TGTGCCACCAGTGAAGCGGGGGGGTTAGATACGCAGTATTTT
TRBJ2-3 NA TRBV6-6 many CASRVTGLDTQYF TGTGCCAGCAGAGTCACAGGGCTAGATACGCAGTATTTT
TRBJ1-5 TRBD1 TRBV7-9 many CASSSQGDSNQPQHF TGTGCCAGCAGCTCACAGGGGGATAGCAATCAGCCCCAGCATTTT
TRBJ1-2 NA TRBV24-1 many CATSPGREGGYTF TGTGCCACCAGCCCGGGACGGGAGGGTGGCTACACCTTC
TRBJ2-5 TRBD1 TRBV7-9 many CASSLLQGAQETQYF TGTGCCAGCAGCTTACTTCAGGGGGCCCAAGAGACCCAGTACTTC
TRBJ2-3 TRBD2 TRBV7-7 many CASSLQAGPGNTQYF TGTGCCAGCAGCTTACAAGCGGGGCCAGGGAATACGCAGTATTTT
TRBJ2-5 NA TRBV28 many CASRQFAWETQYF TGTGCCAGCAGGCAATTTGCGTGGGAGACCCAGTACTTC
TRBJ2-7 NA TRBV7-4 many CASSLGAGERGYEQYF TGTGCCAGCAGCTTAGGTGCAGGGGAAAGGGGATACGAGCAGTACTTC
TRBJ1-2 TRBD1 TRBV7-9 many CASSLWRGTGGSGYTF TGTGCCAGCAGCTTATGGCGGGGGACAGGGGGCTCTGGCTACACCTTC
TRBJ2-1 TRBD2 TRBV4-2 few CAMSPGLAGEYNEQFF TGTGCCATGAGCCCCGGTTTAGCGGGGGAGTACAATGAGCAGTTCTTC
TRBJ2-3 NA TRBV5-1 many CASSRTGIETDTQYF TGCGCCAGCAGCCGTACAGGGATAGAAACAGATACGCAGTATTTT
TRBJ1-2 NA TRBV5-5 many CASSFNYGYTF TGTGCCAGCAGCTTTAACTATGGCTACACCTTC
TRBJ2-3 TRBD2 TRBV19 few CASSPRRGKGPDTQYF TGTGCCAGTAGTCCCCGGCGGGGGAAGGGTCCAGATACGCAGTATTTT
TRBJ1-4 NA TRBV20-1 many CSAREGTGWAEKLFF TGCAGTGCTAGAGAAGGTACAGGGTGGGCTGAAAAACTGTTTTTT
TRBJ2-7 TRBD1 TRBV7-6 medium-sized CASSLGPSWQGAREQYF TGTGCCAGCAGCTTAGGGCCCTCATGGCAGGGGGCGCGAGAGCAGTACTTC